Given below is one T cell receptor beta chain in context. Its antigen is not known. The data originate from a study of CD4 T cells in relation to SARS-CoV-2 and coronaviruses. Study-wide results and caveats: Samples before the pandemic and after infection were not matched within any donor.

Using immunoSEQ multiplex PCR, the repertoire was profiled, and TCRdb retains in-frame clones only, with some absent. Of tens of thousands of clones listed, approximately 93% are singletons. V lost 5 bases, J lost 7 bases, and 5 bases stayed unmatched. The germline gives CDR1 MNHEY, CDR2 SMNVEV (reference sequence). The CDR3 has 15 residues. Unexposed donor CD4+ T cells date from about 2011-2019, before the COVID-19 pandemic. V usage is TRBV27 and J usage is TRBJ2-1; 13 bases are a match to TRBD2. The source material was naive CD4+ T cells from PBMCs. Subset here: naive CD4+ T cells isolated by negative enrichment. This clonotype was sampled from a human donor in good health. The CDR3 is CASSPGTSGVNEQFF. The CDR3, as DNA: TGTGCCAGCAGTCCCGGGACTAGCGGGGTGAATGAGCAGTTCTTC.